This passage covers 4 T cell receptor beta chains from one sample sequenced in a study of blood T cell repertoires in COVID-19. TCRdb's table, derived via immunoSEQ multiplex PCR, lists solely in-frame clones and lacks some. This sample yields over 120,000 clones, of which roughly 83% are seen a single time; roughly 4.9% belongs to the top ten. Sequencing used peripheral blood. Receptors were obtained from a woman between 70 and 85 years old with COVID-19, enrolled during active disease.

The V call is TRBV5-1, the J call TRBJ1-5, with D unclear. The CDR3 runs 13 residues. Trimming cost V 0 bases and J 7 bases, with 8 bases left between them. Germline-derived CDR1 and CDR2 are SGHRS and YFSETQ. CDR3 sequence: CASSLGERQPQHF. The CDR3 region has the DNA TGCGCCAGCAGCTTGGGGGAGAGACAGCCCCAGCATTTT.

The rearrangement joins TRBV6-6 to TRBJ1-5, with 10 bases lining up with TRBD1. Germline V gene data show CDR1 as MNHNY and CDR2 as SVGAGI (reference sequence). Unmatched junction bases numbered 8, after V lost 5 bases and J lost 4 bases. The CDR3 is 16 amino acids. The CDR3 region has the DNA TGTGCCAGCAGTCCCGGACAGGGGGTCAATAATCAGCCCCAGCATTTT. Protein sequence: CASSPGQGVNNQPQHF.

This clone was observed a handful of times. The rearrangement links TRBV7-2 to TRBJ2-7; D perhaps matches TRBD1 (6 bases). The V gene's germline CDR1 is SGHTA and CDR2 FQGNSA. CDR3 size: 14 residues. V was cut by 5 bases and J by 2 bases, with 13 bases left in between. CDR3 region: CASSRGQGTYEQYF. The CDR3 bases are TGTGCCAGCAGCCGTGGGCAGGGGACCTACGAGCAGTACTTC. The variable domain in full, completed from reference TRBV7-2 and TRBJ2-7, reads GAGVSQSPSNKVTEKGKDVELRCDPISGHTALYWYRQSLGQGLEFLIYFQGNSAPDKSGLPSDRFSAERTGGSVSTLTIQRTQQEDSAVYLCASSRGQGTYEQYFGPGTRLTVT.

The genes are TRBV29-1 and TRBJ1-2, with D possibly TRBD1 on 6 matching bases. Looked up from germline, CDR1 is SQVTM and CDR2 is ANQGSEA. The V and J ends lost 4 bases and 5 bases respectively, with 32 bases between them. CDR3 size: 19 residues. The CDR3 region is CSVGGQTASGPRGGYGYTF. Written as DNA, the CDR3 is TGCAGCGTTGGTGGACAAACTGCATCGGGTCCGAGAGGGGGATATGGCTACACCTTC.